This T cell receptor (beta chain) is from a study of long-term antiretroviral therapy in people with HIV. Study context: It was about a decade after the earliest samples that the 2015 immediate-ART recommendation appeared.

Germline lookup yields CDR1 SGDLS and CDR2 YYNGEE. Trimming left V 4 bases short and J 4 bases short, with 15 bases between. This CDR3 is built from 16 residues. Regarding the study as a whole: The study collected blood between the mid-2000s and the late 2010s, possibly under older ART regimens. Compared with controls, HIV repertoires showed narrower CDR3 length ranges.

On this clone itself: The antigen is not known.

The assay used was immunoSEQ (version v3.0), run at survey level. Assay: immunoSEQ multiplex PCR; the TCRdb copy retains only in-frame clones and omits some. The sample holds tens of thousands of clones; 85% to 90% are singletons and the top ten take more than 4.5%. Specimen: unsorted PBMCs, collected approximately 4.5 years after starting antiretroviral therapy. This rearrangement joins TRBV9 to TRBJ2-6; D ambiguous. This clonotype was obtained from a man under 40 with HIV. This CDR3 is CASSPTAGLGANVLTF. The CDR3 coding sequence is TGTGCCAGCAGCCCCACCGCAGGTCTGGGGGCCAACGTCCTGACTTTC.